In this sample, the clone carrying this TCR beta chain turned up many times. The sample originates from a study of T cells in Graves' hyperthyroidism and ophthalmopathy. Amplification of TCR beta CDR3 regions used RNA as the template. Primed by the HTBI set, a first-round RT-PCR was run on the TCR CDR3. TCRdb redid the calling of the multiplex PCR reads with MiXCR, one entry per CDR3 protein. The data hold approximately 400,000 distinct CDR3 sequences, with roughly 14% observed a single time. This CDR3 has 13 amino acids. V gave up 1 base and J gave up 5 bases, with 8 bases separating them. CDR1 and CDR2 from the germline V gene are SGHRS and YFSETQ.

The sequencing sample was made of blood. J is TRBJ2-3 and V is TRBV5-1; D remains unclear. The TCR was taken from a woman aged 55 to 70 with Graves' hyperthyroidism. CDR3 protein: CASSLPGEDTQYF. The CDR3 DNA reads TGCGCCAGCAGCTTGCCGGGTGAAGATACGCAGTATTTT.